Listed below are T cell receptor beta chains from one sample, sequenced in a study of blood T cell dynamics during melanoma immunotherapy. Assay used: immunoSEQ multiplex PCR; TCRdb lists only in-frame clones, some missing. The sample shows 5,600 or so clones, just under 80% of them seen only once. The specimen was blood, collected from a patient treated with checkpoint blockade. The receptors originated from a human donor with melanoma. The CDR3 runs from the conserved cysteine through the conserved F or W. D genes are given only for firm matches. Some rows mark clone size as missing; the rest say once, few, many or name a class of expanded clone.

V gene: TRBV18; clone size: once; D gene: .; J gene: TRBJ2-2; CDR3 protein: CASSRTGSAGELFF; CDR3 DNA: TGTGCCAGCTCACGCACAGGGTCCGCCGGGGAGCTGTTTTTT
V gene: TRBV13; clone size: .; D gene: TRBD2; J gene: TRBJ2-7; CDR3 protein: CASRQLLGGGTYEQYF; CDR3 DNA: TGTGCCAGCAGACAGTTGCTCGGGGGGGGAACCTACGAGCAGTACTTC
V gene: TRBV27; clone size: .; D gene: .; J gene: TRBJ2-7; CDR3 protein: CASSPLGGPSYEQYF; CDR3 DNA: TGTGCCAGCAGTCCACTCGGCGGGCCGTCCTACGAGCAGTACTTC
V gene: TRBV18; clone size: .; D gene: .; J gene: TRBJ2-7; CDR3 protein: CASSPRQDYEQYF; CDR3 DNA: TGTGCCAGCTCACCACGACAGGATTACGAGCAGTACTTC
V gene: TRBV6-1; clone size: .; D gene: TRBD1; J gene: TRBJ2-3; CDR3 protein: CASSLGQGSTDTQYF; CDR3 DNA: TGTGCCAGCAGTCTGGGACAGGGAAGCACAGATACGCAGTATTTT
V gene: TRBV6-5; clone size: once; D gene: .; J gene: TRBJ1-2; CDR3 protein: CASSIQGSGYTF; CDR3 DNA: TGTGCCAGCAGTATACAGGGTAGCGGCTACACCTTC
V gene: TRBV13; clone size: .; D gene: TRBD1; J gene: TRBJ1-1; CDR3 protein: CASGSWSPTGRGTEAFF; CDR3 DNA: TGTGCCAGCGGTTCGTGGTCTCCGACAGGGAGGGGCACTGAAGCTTTCTTT
V gene: TRBV7-2; clone size: .; D gene: .; J gene: TRBJ2-7; CDR3 protein: CASSLGPLGGVDEQYF; CDR3 DNA: TGTGCCAGCAGCTTAGGTCCCCTGGGCGGAGTCGACGAGCAGTACTTC
V gene: TRBV4-1; clone size: .; D gene: .; J gene: TRBJ2-4; CDR3 protein: CASSQEQLGRNIQYF; CDR3 DNA: TGCGCCAGCAGCCAAGAACAACTCGGGAGAAACATTCAGTACTTC
V gene: TRBV7-7; clone size: .; D gene: TRBD2; J gene: TRBJ2-7; CDR3 protein: CASSPRLAGGHYEQYF; CDR3 DNA: TGTGCCAGCAGTCCAAGACTAGCGGGAGGCCACTACGAGCAGTACTTC
V gene: TRBV6-1; clone size: .; D gene: .; J gene: TRBJ1-3; CDR3 protein: CASSHGQGDTIYF; CDR3 DNA: TGTGCCAGCAGTCACGGACAAGGGGACACCATATATTTT
V gene: TRBV18; clone size: once; D gene: .; J gene: TRBJ2-6; CDR3 protein: CASSPVGSGANVLTF; CDR3 DNA: TGTGCCAGCTCACCGGTGGGCTCTGGGGCCAACGTCCTGACTTTC
V gene: TRBV5-1; clone size: .; D gene: TRBD2; J gene: TRBJ2-1; CDR3 protein: CASSLASGPYNEQFF; CDR3 DNA: TGCGCCAGCAGCTTGGCTAGCGGACCCTACAATGAGCAGTTCTTC
V gene: TRBV6-5; clone size: .; D gene: TRBD1; J gene: TRBJ2-5; CDR3 protein: CASSYAGQAGRETQYF; CDR3 DNA: TGTGCCAGCAGTTACGCCGGACAGGCCGGGCGGGAGACCCAGTACTTC
V gene: TRBV6-1; clone size: once; D gene: TRBD1; J gene: TRBJ1-1; CDR3 protein: CASSVSGTGDLFF; CDR3 DNA: TGTGCCAGCAGTGTCTCCGGGACAGGGGATCTTTTCTTT
V gene: TRBV13; clone size: .; D gene: TRBD2; J gene: TRBJ2-2; CDR3 protein: CASSPPGGTNTGELFF; CDR3 DNA: TGTGCCAGCAGCCCCCCGGGGGGAACGAACACCGGGGAGCTGTTTTTT
V gene: TRBV7-6; clone size: .; D gene: TRBD2; J gene: TRBJ2-3; CDR3 protein: CASRAGGVFGTDTQYF; CDR3 DNA: TGTGCCAGCCGTGCCGGGGGGGTCTTCGGCACAGATACGCAGTATTTT
V gene: TRBV19; clone size: .; D gene: TRBD1; J gene: TRBJ2-3; CDR3 protein: CASSTGQGGTDTQYF; CDR3 DNA: TGTGCCAGTAGTACGGGACAGGGCGGCACAGATACGCAGTATTTT
V gene: TRBV30; clone size: few; D gene: .; J gene: TRBJ1-2; CDR3 protein: CAWSELGDYGYTF; CDR3 DNA: TGTGCCTGGAGTGAGTTGGGCGACTATGGCTACACCTTC
V gene: TRBV5-6; clone size: .; D gene: .; J gene: TRBJ1-5; CDR3 protein: CASNRVNQPQHF; CDR3 DNA: TGTGCCAGCAACAGGGTAAATCAGCCCCAGCATTTT
V gene: TRBV14; clone size: few; D gene: .; J gene: TRBJ2-7; CDR3 protein: CASSLGAEQYF; CDR3 DNA: TGTGCCAGCAGCTTGGGGGCCGAGCAGTACTTC
V gene: TRBV29-1; clone size: .; D gene: .; J gene: TRBJ1-5; CDR3 protein: CSILEGSNQPQHF; CDR3 DNA: TGCAGCATATTAGAGGGTAGCAATCAGCCCCAGCATTTT
V gene: TRBV6-5; clone size: .; D gene: TRBD2; J gene: TRBJ2-3; CDR3 protein: CASSYTGLAGNTQYF; CDR3 DNA: TGTGCCAGCAGTTATACGGGACTAGCGGGAAATACGCAGTATTTT
V gene: TRBV5-1; clone size: .; D gene: .; J gene: TRBJ2-7; CDR3 protein: CASSLALERAYEQYF; CDR3 DNA: TGCGCCAGCAGCTTGGCCCTCGAGCGGGCCTACGAGCAGTACTTC
V gene: TRBV7-2; clone size: .; D gene: TRBD2; J gene: TRBJ2-1; CDR3 protein: CASSQGTSGGDNEQFF; CDR3 DNA: TGTGCCAGCAGCCAGGGGACTAGCGGGGGGGACAATGAGCAGTTCTTC
V gene: TRBV30; clone size: .; D gene: .; J gene: TRBJ2-2; CDR3 protein: CAWRRVSANTGELFF; CDR3 DNA: TGTGCCTGGAGACGTGTGTCCGCGAACACCGGGGAGCTGTTTTTT
V gene: TRBV5-1; clone size: .; D gene: TRBD1; J gene: TRBJ1-5; CDR3 protein: CASSLGPDRVNQPQHF; CDR3 DNA: TGCGCCAGCAGCTTGGGTCCCGACAGGGTCAATCAGCCCCAGCATTTT
V gene: TRBV19; clone size: .; D gene: .; J gene: TRBJ2-7; CDR3 protein: CASSLTPTGAYEQYF; CDR3 DNA: TGTGCCAGTAGCCTAACCCCTACAGGAGCCTACGAGCAGTACTTC
V gene: TRBV9; clone size: .; D gene: TRBD2; J gene: TRBJ2-3; CDR3 protein: CASSVVGGGGTDTQYF; CDR3 DNA: TGTGCCAGCAGCGTAGTAGGTGGGGGGGGCACAGATACGCAGTATTTT
V gene: TRBV19; clone size: .; D gene: .; J gene: TRBJ2-3; CDR3 protein: CASSIQRAHDTQYF; CDR3 DNA: TGTGCCAGTAGTATCCAGCGGGCCCACGATACGCAGTATTTT